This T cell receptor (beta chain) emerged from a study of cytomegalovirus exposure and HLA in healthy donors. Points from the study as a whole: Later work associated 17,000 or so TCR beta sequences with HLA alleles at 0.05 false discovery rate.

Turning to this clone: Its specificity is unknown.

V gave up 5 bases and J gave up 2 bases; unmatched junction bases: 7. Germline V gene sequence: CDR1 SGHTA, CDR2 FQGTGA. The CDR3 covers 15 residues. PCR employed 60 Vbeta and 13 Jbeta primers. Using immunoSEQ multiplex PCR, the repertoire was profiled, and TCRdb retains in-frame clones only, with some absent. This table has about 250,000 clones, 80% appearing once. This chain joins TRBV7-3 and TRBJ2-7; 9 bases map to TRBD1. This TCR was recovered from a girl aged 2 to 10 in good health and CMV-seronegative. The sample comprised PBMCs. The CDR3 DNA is TGTGCCAGCAGCCCCTCGGGACAGGGCCCCTACGAGCAGTACTTC. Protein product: CASSPSGQGPYEQYF.